Presented here are 8 T cell receptor beta chains from one specimen sequenced in a study of blood T cell repertoires in COVID-19. Produced via immunoSEQ multiplex PCR; TCRdb's table is partial and in-frame only. The table lists under 200,000 clones, 80% to 90% of them singletons. The specimen was peripheral blood. The receptor set was obtained from a woman in her seventies with COVID-19, enrolled during active disease.

The chain has TRBV9 and TRBJ2-2; 8 nucleotides align to TRBD2. CDR1 SGDLS and CDR2 YYNGEE come from the germline V gene. The CDR3 has 15 amino acids. V shed 3 bases and J 1 base; nucleotides not matched to a gene: 2. The DNA of the CDR3 is TGTGCCAGCAGCGCCGGGACTAGGAACACCGGGGAGCTGTTTTTT. Amino acid sequence: CASSAGTRNTGELFF. The full variable domain, its missing parts supplied by reference TRBV9 and TRBJ2-2, is DSGVTQTPKHLITATGQRVTLRCSPRSGDLSVYWYQQSLDQGLQFLIQYYNGEERAKGNILERFSAQQFPDLHSELNLSSLELGDSALYFCASSAGTRNTGELFFGEGSRLTVL.

This clone came up once. The chain has TRBV27 and TRBJ2-5, with a possible D match to TRBD1 (6 bases). The V end lost 7 bases, the J end lost 3 bases, and 18 bases lay between the germline ends. The CDR3 loop spans 15 amino acids. Germline assignment: CDR1 MNHEY and CDR2 SMNVEV (reference sequence). CDR3 nucleotide sequence: TGTGCCAGCACCCCGACAGGAAGGTTGGAAGAGACCCAGTACTTC. Amino acid sequence: CASTPTGRLEETQYF.

The chain couples TRBV11-2 to TRBJ1-1, with no clear D. Germline CDR1 and CDR2: SGHAT and FQNNGV. V lost 2 bases to trimming and J lost 1 base, with 14 bases between them. The CDR3 length is 16 residues. The CDR3 spells CASSLNGRVRNTEAFF. DNA of the CDR3: TGTGCCAGCAGCTTAAACGGGAGGGTTAGGAACACTGAAGCTTTCTTT.

The rearrangement uses TRBV4-1 and TRBJ1-1; D not certain. The germline V gene encodes CDR1 MGHRA and CDR2 YSYEKL. V gave up 1 base and J gave up 1 base, with 7 bases separating them. The CDR3 has 14 amino acids. The CDR3: CASSQVSRNTEAFF. As DNA, the CDR3 is TGCGCCAGCAGCCAAGTTTCTAGGAACACTGAAGCTTTCTTT.

The V gene is TRBV9, the J gene TRBJ1-6, with TRBD1 matching over 9 bases. Germline V CDR1 and CDR2: SGDLS, YYNGEE. The J segment lost 10 bases and the V segment lost 1 base, leaving 3 bases of the junction unmatched. This CDR3 has 14 residues. The CDR3 coding sequence is TGTGCCAGCAGCGTATCAGGGACAGGGTCACCCCTCCACTTT. Protein product: CASSVSGTGSPLHF.

V is TRBV29-1 and J is TRBJ2-1; the D gene is possibly TRBD1 (5 bases). The CDR3 has 14 amino acids. Per the germline V gene, CDR1 is SQVTM and CDR2 is ANQGSEA. The germline V and J ends were trimmed by 6 bases and 0 bases, with 12 bases remaining between them. In DNA, the CDR3 is TGCAGCGTAAAGACAGCGAGCTCCTACAATGAGCAGTTCTTC. Encoded protein: CSVKTASSYNEQFF.

For this clone: This sample also contains other DNA sequences that code for the same CDR3. The chain has TRBV6-1 and TRBJ1-3, with unresolved D. Looked up from germline, CDR1 is MNHNS and CDR2 is SASEGT. The CDR3 totals 15 residues. The germline V and J ends were trimmed by 2 bases and 0 bases, with 8 bases remaining between them. This CDR3 reads CASSELRDSGNTIYF. CDR3 in DNA: TGTGCCAGCAGTGAACTCCGGGACTCTGGAAACACCATATATTTT.

V and J are TRBV28 and TRBJ2-1, with TRBD2 as a possible D gene (5 bases). Germline values: CDR1 MDHEN, CDR2 SYDVKM. The CDR3 loop spans 15 amino acids. Trimming cost V 2 bases and J 4 bases, with 12 bases left between them. The CDR3 region is CASSLVGGTYNEQFF. The DNA for the CDR3 is TGTGCCAGCAGTTTAGTAGGAGGAACTTACAATGAGCAGTTCTTC.